These T cell receptor beta chains were read from a single sample in a study of T cells in Graves' hyperthyroidism and ophthalmopathy. TCRdb itself ran the multiplex PCR reads through MiXCR, one entry per CDR3 protein. The table lists about 250,000 distinct CDR3 sequences, around 26% of them singletons. Sequencing was done on a sample of blood. The receptors originated from a woman between 40 and 50 years old with Graves' ophthalmopathy. The CDR3 runs from the conserved cysteine through the conserved F or W. Each record gives: D gene, clone size, J gene, V gene, CDR3 protein, CDR3 DNA. D genes are given only for firm matches. The listing skips clone size in some rows; elsewhere it reads once, few, many or a size class.

>.|many|TRBJ1-2|TRBV3-1
CASSQDGYGYTF
TGTGCCAGCAGCCAAGACGGGTATGGCTACACCTTC
>.|.|TRBJ1-1|TRBV6-5
CASSYYSGAEAFF
TGTGCCAGCAGTTACTACTCGGGGGCTGAAGCTTTCTTT
>TRBD1|.|TRBJ2-7|TRBV12-3/TRBV12-4
CASTFGQEKESF
TGTGCCAGCACTTTCGGACAGGAAAAGGAGTCCTTC
>TRBD1|few|TRBJ1-3|TRBV18
CASSPGTASGNTIYF
TGTGCCAGCTCACCAGGGACAGCATCTGGAAACACCATATATTTT
>.|few|TRBJ1-1|TRBV19
CASSARTVNTEAFF
TGTGCCAGTAGTGCGCGGACAGTGAACACTGAAGCTTTCTTT
>.|many|TRBJ1-1|TRBV5-1
CASSLIGNTEAFF
TGCGCCAGCAGCTTGATAGGAAACACTGAAGCTTTCTTT
>TRBD2|many|TRBJ2-7|TRBV5-1
CASSLVPAGVGEQYF
TGCGCCAGCAGCTTGGTCCCAGCGGGAGTAGGCGAGCAGTACTTC
>TRBD1|.|TRBJ2-7|TRBV6-2/TRBV6-3
CASRGSGQGFREQYF
TGTGCCAGTAGAGGAAGTGGACAGGGGTTTCGCGAGCAGTACTTC
>.|many|TRBJ1-1|TRBV19
CASCGRGNTEAFF
TGTGCCAGCTGCGGGAGGGGGAACACTGAAGCTTTCTTT
>TRBD2|many|TRBJ2-7|TRBV9
CASSVGGTSAYEQYF
TGTGCCAGCAGCGTAGGAGGGACTAGCGCCTACGAGCAGTACTTC
>.|.|TRBJ1-1|TRBV29-1
CSVSPGNLNTEAFF
TGCAGCGTTTCACCCGGGAACCTGAACACTGAAGCTTTCTTT
>.|many|TRBJ1-2|TRBV20-1
CSVRYGSNGYTF
TGCAGTGTCCGTTACGGTTCTAATGGCTACACCTTC
>.|.|TRBJ1-1|TRBV27
CASSHPRAGDRTEAFF
TGTGCCAGCAGTCACCCCCGGGCAGGGGATCGGACTGAAGCTTTCTTT
>.|many|TRBJ1-1|TRBV27
CASSLPKGGIEAFF
TGTGCCAGCAGTTTACCCAAGGGGGGGATTGAAGCTTTCTTT
>TRBD1|many|TRBJ1-5|TRBV20-1
CSARDPGGSQPQHF
TGCAGTGCTAGAGATCCAGGGGGAAGTCAGCCCCAGCATTTT
>TRBD1|many|TRBJ1-2|TRBV13
CASSLWLRDSAGYTF
TGTGCCAGCAGCTTATGGCTGAGGGACAGTGCCGGCTACACCTTC
>TRBD1|many|TRBJ2-7|TRBV12-3/TRBV12-4
CASSLSRGPYEQYF
TGTGCCAGCAGTTTGTCCAGGGGGCCCTACGAGCAGTACTTC
>TRBD1|many|TRBJ2-5|TRBV3-1
CASSQFGDRGQETQYF
TGTGCCAGCAGCCAATTCGGAGACAGGGGGCAAGAGACCCAGTACTTC
>TRBD2|many|TRBJ2-7|TRBV4-1
CASSQDPPASGSRREQYF
TGCGCCAGCAGCCAAGACCCCCCCGCTAGCGGTTCCCGGAGGGAGCAGTACTTC
>.|many|TRBJ2-4|TRBV5-1
CASSLARGAAKNIQYF
TGCGCCAGCAGCTTGGCCCGGGGCGCGGCCAAAAACATTCAGTACTTC
>.|many|TRBJ2-7|TRBV5-1
CASSLGSDNEQYF
TGCGCCAGCAGCTTGGGGTCTGACAACGAGCAGTACTTC
>.|few|TRBJ1-1|TRBV3-1
CASSRDTYGSEAFF
TGTGCCAGCAGCCGAGACACTTATGGCTCGGAAGCTTTCTTT
>.|.|TRBJ1-2|TRBV12-3/TRBV12-4
CASSFAIFNGYTF
TGTGCCAGCAGTTTCGCCATCTTCAATGGCTACACCTTT
>.|many|TRBJ1-5|TRBV6-1
CASSESDYQPQHF
TGTGCCAGCAGTGAATCGGACTATCAGCCCCAGCATTTT
>TRBD2|.|TRBJ2-2|TRBV11-1
CASSPFAGVSTGELFF
TGTGCCAGCAGCCCCTTTGCGGGAGTGTCCACCGGGGAGCTGTTTTTT
>TRBD1|many|TRBJ2-7|TRBV28
CASSFPSVGTGYSYEQYF
TGTGCCAGCAGTTTTCCTTCAGTCGGGACAGGGTACTCCTACGAGCAGTACTTC
>.|many|TRBJ2-7|TRBV29-1
CSVEVGSGRQYF
TGCAGCGTTGAAGTCGGGTCAGGAAGGCAGTACTTC
>.|many|TRBJ2-3|TRBV24-1
CATSDLGREGTDTQYF
TGTGCCACCAGTGATTTGGGGCGGGAAGGCACAGATACGCAGTATTTT
>TRBD1|many|TRBJ2-7|TRBV20-1
CSASRTGGFYEQYF
TGCAGTGCTAGTCGGACAGGGGGTTTCTACGAGCAGTACTTC
>TRBD2|many|TRBJ2-5|TRBV3-1
CASSLSGRLETQYF
TGTGCCAGCAGTCTTAGCGGGAGGTTGGAGACCCAGTACTTC
>TRBD2|.|TRBJ2-7|TRBV6-1
CASSRTSGSEQYF
TGTGCCAGCAGTCGCACTAGCGGGAGTGAGCAGTACTTC
>TRBD1|many|TRBJ1-3|TRBV28
CASTQPIGTGVNTIYF
TGTGCCAGCACCCAACCAATAGGGACAGGGGTAAACACCATATATTTT
>TRBD2|many|TRBJ2-5|TRBV20-1
CSARDGGRIQETQYF
TGCAGTGCTAGAGATGGCGGGAGGATCCAAGAGACCCAGTACTTC
>.|few|TRBJ2-5|TRBV24-1
CATSDTAVGETQYF
TGTGCCACCAGTGATACGGCAGTTGGAGAGACCCAGTACTTC
>.|few|TRBJ2-5|TRBV20-1
CSARRGGRQETQYF
TGCAGTGCTAGACGCGGGGGCCGCCAAGAGACCCAGTACTTC
>TRBD2|many|TRBJ2-7|TRBV28
CASSLWESGTSEQYF
TGTGCCAGCAGTTTATGGGAGAGCGGGACTTCCGAGCAGTACTTC
>.|many|TRBJ2-7|TRBV25-1
CASSSYAGIHEQYF
TGTGCCAGCTCCTCTTATGCGGGGATCCACGAGCAGTACTTC
>.|many|TRBJ1-6|TRBV27
CASSLKGVANSPLHF
TGTGCCAGCAGTTTAAAAGGGGTGGCCAATTCACCCCTCCACTTT
>TRBD1|.|TRBJ1-1|TRBV4-1
CASSQGTGTHMNTEAFF
TGCGCCAGCAGCCAAGGGACAGGGACGCACATGAACACTGAAGCTTTCTTT
>.|many|TRBJ2-7|TRBV20-1
CSARDPAGNSYEQYF
TGCAGTGCTAGAGATCCGGCAGGGAACTCCTACGAGCAGTACTTC
>.|many|TRBJ1-5|TRBV6-5
CASIRSGRRRQPQHF
TGTGCCAGCATTCGTTCCGGCAGACGCCGTCAGCCCCAGCATTTT
>.|many|TRBJ2-7|TRBV12-3/TRBV12-4
CASSLQAGPYEQYF
TGTGCCAGCAGTTTACAGGCTGGACCCTACGAGCAGTACTTC
>.|.|TRBJ1-1|TRBV15
CATSGGISVTTEAFF
TGTGCCACCAGCGGCGGAATATCGGTTACCACTGAAGCTTTCTTT
>TRBD1|many|TRBJ2-7|TRBV30
CAWRDNSGTGLYEQYF
TGTGCCTGGAGAGATAACTCCGGGACAGGTCTCTACGAGCAGTACTTC
>TRBD2|many|TRBJ2-2|TRBV10-1
CASSPSGVGELFF
TGCGCCAGCAGTCCTAGCGGGGTCGGGGAGCTGTTTTTT
>.|.|TRBJ2-1|TRBV11-2
CASSLWDGYNEQFF
TGTGCCAGCAGCTTATGGGACGGCTACAATGAGCAGTTCTTC
>TRBD1|many|TRBJ1-1|TRBV24-1
CATSDAPGQSMNTEAFF
TGTGCCACCAGTGATGCACCGGGACAGTCCATGAACACTGAAGCTTTCTTT
>.|many|TRBJ2-6|TRBV30
CAWTSVGANVLTF
TGTGCCTGGACCTCCGTCGGGGCCAACGTCCTGACTTTC
>.|.|TRBJ1-2|TRBV28
CASIGTAGAGYTF
TGTGCCAGCATCGGGACTGCGGGAGCGGGCTACACCTTC
>TRBD1|many|TRBJ2-5|TRBV11-2
CASSLVAGTVGETQYF
TGTGCCAGCAGCTTAGTAGCCGGGACAGTTGGAGAGACCCAGTACTTC
>.|few|TRBJ2-5|TRBV7-7
CASSLHGVGQETQYF
TGTGCTAGCAGCTTACACGGGGTAGGGCAAGAGACCCAGTACTTC
>TRBD2|many|TRBJ2-7|TRBV28
CASTKSGRAGYEQYF
TGTGCCAGCACCAAAAGCGGGAGGGCCGGGTACGAGCAGTACTTC
>.|many|TRBJ2-1|TRBV5-1
CASSLGVNSYNEQFF
TGCGCCAGCAGCTTGGGCGTTAACTCCTACAATGAGCAGTTCTTC
>.|.|TRBJ2-7|TRBV2
CASGTRGSYEQYF
TGTGCCAGCGGAACCAGGGGCTCCTACGAGCAGTACTTC
>.|many|TRBJ1-5|TRBV11-2
CASSLDSGNQPQHF
TGTGCCAGCAGCTTAGACTCCGGGAATCAGCCCCAGCATTTT
>TRBD1|many|TRBJ2-5|TRBV27
CASRLDRGPWETQYF
TGTGCCAGCCGGCTGGACAGGGGGCCGTGGGAGACCCAGTACTTC
>.|many|TRBJ2-5|TRBV25-1
CASSEWRGKETQYF
TGTGCCAGCAGTGAGTGGAGGGGGAAAGAGACCCAGTACTTC
>.|.|TRBJ1-1|TRBV5-5
CASSFSLRGGTEAFF
TGTGCCAGCAGCTTTTCGCTAAGGGGAGGAACTGAAGCTTTCTTT
>TRBD1|many|TRBJ2-7|TRBV29-1
CSVVGTAYEQYF
TGCAGCGTTGTGGGGACAGCTTACGAGCAGTACTTC